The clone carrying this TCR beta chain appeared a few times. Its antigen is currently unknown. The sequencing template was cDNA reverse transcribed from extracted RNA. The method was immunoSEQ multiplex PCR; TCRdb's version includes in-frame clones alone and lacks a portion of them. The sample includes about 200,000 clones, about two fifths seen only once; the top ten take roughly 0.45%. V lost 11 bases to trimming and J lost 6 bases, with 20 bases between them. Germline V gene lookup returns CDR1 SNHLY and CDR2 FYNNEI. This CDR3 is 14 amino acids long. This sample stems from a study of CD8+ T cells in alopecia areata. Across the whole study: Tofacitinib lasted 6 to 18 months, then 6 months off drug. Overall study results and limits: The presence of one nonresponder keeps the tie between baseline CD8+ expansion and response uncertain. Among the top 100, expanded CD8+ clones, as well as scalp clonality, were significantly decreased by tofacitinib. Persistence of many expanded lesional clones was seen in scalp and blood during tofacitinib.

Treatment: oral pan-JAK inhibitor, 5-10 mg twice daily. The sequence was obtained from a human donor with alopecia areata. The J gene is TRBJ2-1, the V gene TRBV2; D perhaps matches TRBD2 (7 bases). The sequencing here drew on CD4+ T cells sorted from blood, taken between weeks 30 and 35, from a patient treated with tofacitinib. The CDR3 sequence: CAGGATGQTNEQFF. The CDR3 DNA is TGTGCCGGGGGGGCTACCGGGCAAACCAATGAGCAGTTCTTC.